This T cell receptor beta chain stems from a study of cytomegalovirus exposure and HLA in healthy donors. Study-level findings and limits: In a later analysis, parvovirus B19, influenza, CMV and Epstein-Barr virus appeared linked to several top co-occurrence clusters. According to an earlier analysis, most TCR beta V segments yielded productive rearrangements about 90% or about 30% of the time.

With 60 Vbeta and 13 Jbeta primers, the PCR was carried out. The table came from immunoSEQ multiplex PCR; TCRdb's copy has only in-frame clones and leaves some out. The sample shows 200,000 or so clones, 84% of them seen only once. For this clone: What it binds is not known.

The sequence was collected from a boy younger than 18 in good health and CMV-seronegative. Sequencing used PBMCs.

The CDR3 spells CASSYLRQTSGNTIYF. For the CDR3, the DNA is TGTGCCAGCAGTTATTTACGACAGACCTCTGGAAACACCATATATTTT. J is TRBJ1-3 and V is TRBV6-6, with D possibly TRBD1 on 5 matching bases. V dropped 3 bases and J dropped 0 bases, with 12 bases sitting between them. CDR1 is MNHNY and CDR2 is SVGAGI in the germline V gene (reference sequence). This CDR3 is built from 16 residues.